These 23 T cell receptor beta chains originate from one sample sequenced in a study of OX40 agonist ivuxolimab in advanced cancers. Sequencing was performed with immunoSEQ multiplex PCR; in TCRdb, only in-frame clones are kept and a portion is missing. The sample has approximately 70,000 clones, around 79% seen once. The input for sequencing was CD4+ or CD8+ T cells sorted from blood, taken in a trial of the OX40 agonist ivuxolimab. Source of these receptors: an adult with an advanced solid tumor such as melanoma, head and neck, liver or kidney cancer.

This sequence joins TRBV6-5 and TRBJ2-7; 8 bases align to TRBD1. Unmatched junction bases numbered 13, after V lost 5 bases and J lost 7 bases. Germline V gene lookup returns CDR1 MNHEY and CDR2 SVGAGI. The CDR3 length is 15 residues. The CDR3 nucleotides are TGTGCCAGCAGTGCCACGGGACAGGTGATCTTTGAGCAGTACGTC. Its translation: CASSATGQVIFEQYV.

The chain carries TRBV28 and TRBJ1-2, with D uncertain. V lost 2 bases and J lost 1, with 8 bases in between. This CDR3 spans 14 amino acids. Germline CDR1 MDHEN, CDR2 SYDVKM. CDR3 sequence: CASSLADGNYGYTF. In DNA form, the CDR3 reads TGTGCCAGCAGTTTAGCCGACGGTAACTATGGCTACACCTTC.

The J gene is TRBJ1-6, the V gene TRBV5-1; D call uncertain. Germline assignment: CDR1 SGHRS and CDR2 YFSETQ. Trimming took off 4 bases at V and 5 bases at J, with 16 bases between the two ends. The CDR3 is 16 amino acids. In nucleotides, the CDR3 is TGCGCCAGCAGCAGTTACCTCCGGGTAAATAATTCACCCCTCCACTTT. It encodes CASSSYLRVNNSPLHF.

The chain joins TRBV28 to TRBJ1-5; D uncertain. Germline loops: CDR1 MDHEN, CDR2 SYDVKM. The CDR3 runs 13 residues. V lost 6 bases, J lost 0 bases, and 6 bases lay in between. The CDR3: CASRIYSNQPQHF. The CDR3 DNA is TGTGCCAGCAGGATCTATAGCAATCAGCCCCAGCATTTT. Drawing the rest from reference TRBV28 and TRBJ1-5, the complete variable domain is DVKVTQSSRYLVKRTGEKVFLECVQDMDHENMFWYRQDPGLGLRLIYFSYDVKMKEKGDIPEGYSVSREKKERFSLILESASTNQTSMYLCASRIYSNQPQHFGDGTRLSIL.

V gene TRBV18 combines with J gene TRBJ2-1, with 10 bases fitting TRBD2. The germline V gene has CDR1 KGHSH and CDR2 LQKENI. CDR3 size: 14 residues. J gave up 2 bases and V 9 bases, and 4 bases lay outside the gene matches. The CDR3, as DNA: TGTGCCAGTACTCTAGCGGGAGCCTACAATGAGCAGTTCTTC. Translated, it gives CASTLAGAYNEQFF.

The CDR3 nucleotides read TGTGCCAGCAGTTCCACCGGGACATCCTTGTCTGGGGCCAACGTCCTGACTTTC. It codes for CASSSTGTSLSGANVLTF. V is TRBV28 and J is TRBJ2-6; perhaps TRBD1 as D (6 bases). The CDR3 consists of 18 residues. V lost 4 bases and J 1 base, leaving 17 bases between the germline ends. Looked up from germline, CDR1 is MDHEN and CDR2 is SYDVKM.

The V call is TRBV28, the J call TRBJ2-5, with 12 positions matching TRBD1. Trimming removed 10 bases from V and 5 bases from J; junction bases left unmatched: 8. The CDR3 is 14 amino acids. Looked up from germline, CDR1 is MDHEN and CDR2 is SYDVKM. Here the CDR3 reads CATQRDRGRETQYF. The CDR3 region has the DNA TGTGCCACCCAGCGGGACAGGGGGCGCGAGACCCAGTACTTC. Looking up the rest from reference TRBV28 and TRBJ2-5 gives the full variable domain: DVKVTQSSRYLVKRTGEKVFLECVQDMDHENMFWYRQDPGLGLRLIYFSYDVKMKEKGDIPEGYSVSREKKERFSLILESASTNQTSMYLCATQRDRGRETQYFGPGTRLLVL.

A word on this clone: The junction shows a germline mismatch at one end, possibly a read error. The rearrangement uses TRBV7-7 and TRBJ2-3; 8 bases match TRBD1. The CDR3 totals 15 residues. Per germline, CDR1 SSHAT and CDR2 FNYEAQ (reference sequence). This chain's CDR3 is CASSSQGAAKDTQYF. CDR3 coding DNA: TGTGCTAGCAGCTCCCAGGGGGCAGCTAAAGATACGCAGTATTTT.

V and J are TRBV7-3 and TRBJ2-1; 11 positions match TRBD1. V lost 4 bases to trimming and J lost 9 bases; unmatched junction nucleotides: 8. The CDR3 extends over 15 amino acids. Germline lookup yields CDR1 SGHTA and CDR2 FQGTGA. The CDR3 protein is CASSSGQGAFSEQFF. In DNA, the CDR3 is TGTGCCAGCAGCTCCGGACAGGGGGCTTTCAGTGAGCAGTTCTTC.

The gene calls are TRBV6-5 and TRBJ2-4, with a possible D match to TRBD1 (5 bases). The CDR3 runs to 13 residues. Trimming cost V 0 bases and J 7 bases, with 7 bases left between them. Per germline, CDR1 MNHEY and CDR2 SVGAGI. CDR3: CASSYSNRNIQYF. DNA for the CDR3: TGTGCCAGCAGTTACTCGAACAGGAACATTCAGTACTTC.

The chain joins TRBV10-3 to TRBJ1-2; TRBD1 is a possible D gene (5 bases). CDR1 is ENHRY, CDR2 SYGVKD, per germline. Between the trimmed V and J ends, which lost 3 bases and 5 bases, there was a span of 10 bases. This CDR3 has 13 amino acids. The CDR3 nucleotides read TGTGCCATCAGTGAAACCCGACAGTATGGCTACACCTTC. It encodes CAISETRQYGYTF.

The chain couples TRBV7-9 to TRBJ1-4; TRBD1 matches 7 bases. The V gene end was trimmed by 8 bases and the J gene end by 8 bases; junction bases not matched to a gene: 20. Germline CDR1 and CDR2: SEHNR and FQNEAQ (reference sequence). This CDR3 has 17 amino acids. Here the CDR3 reads CASGPSTGERPREKLFF. CDR3 nucleotide sequence: TGTGCCAGCGGCCCCTCCACAGGGGAAAGGCCCCGGGAAAAACTGTTTTTT.

The V gene is TRBV11-3, the J gene TRBJ2-3, with 10 bases that match TRBD1. Germline V gene lookup returns CDR1 SGHNT and CDR2 YENEEA. This CDR3 is 14 amino acids long. V gave up 4 bases and J gave up 4 bases; unmatched junction bases: 2. The CDR3 protein is CASSSGTGADTQYF. The CDR3 DNA follows: TGTGCCAGCAGCTCCGGGACAGGGGCAGATACGCAGTATTTT.

This clone was picked up a small number of times. V gene TRBV5-4 combines with J gene TRBJ1-4, with 7 bases matching TRBD1. Trimming at V came to 4 bases and at J to 5 bases, leaving 8 bases not matched to a gene. Germline CDR1 is SGHNT and CDR2 is YYREEE (reference sequence). This CDR3 region has 15 residues. The DNA for the CDR3 is TGTGCCAGCAGCCCCGAACAGGGGCCAAATGAAAAACTGTTTTTT. This encodes CASSPEQGPNEKLFF.

This clone has just a few counts. The chain has TRBV7-9 and TRBJ2-7; 9 positions agree with TRBD1. Trimming removed 6 bases from V and 2 bases from J; junction bases left unmatched: 5. CDR1 SEHNR and CDR2 FQNEAQ come from the germline V gene (reference sequence). The CDR3 covers 14 residues. As DNA, the CDR3 is TGTGCCAGCAGTGCCGGGACAGGGACCTACGAGCAGTACTTC. Its translation: CASSAGTGTYEQYF.

This clone appeared a few times. This chain uses TRBV14 with TRBJ2-7; the match to TRBD2 covers 7 bases. Per the germline V gene, CDR1 is SGHDN and CDR2 is FVKESK. V shed 1 base, J shed 2 bases, and the junction held 2 bases outside the gene matches. CDR3 size: 14 residues. Written as DNA, the CDR3 is TGTGCCAGCAGCCAAGGGGGACTAACCTACGAGCAGTACTTC. Its protein product is CASSQGGLTYEQYF.

V is TRBV5-1 and J is TRBJ1-6, with D perhaps matching TRBD1 (6 bases). CDR3 length equals 13 residues. Germline loops: CDR1 SGHRS, CDR2 YFSETQ. V was cut by 1 base and J by 8 bases, with 7 bases left in between. The CDR3 bases are TGCGCCAGCAGCTTGCAGGGGTATTCACCCCTCCACTTT. Translated, it gives CASSLQGYSPLHF. Full variable domain (rest looked up from reference TRBV5-1 and TRBJ1-6): KAGVTQTPRYLIKTRGQQVTLSCSPISGHRSVSWYQQTPGQGLQFLFEYFSETQRNKGNFPGRFSGRQFSNSRSEMNVSTLELGDSALYLCASSLQGYSPLHFGNGTRLTVT.

This clone is medium-sized by share. The chain has TRBV10-3 and TRBJ2-3; TRBD2 is a possible D gene (5 bases). Trimming cost V 10 bases and J 0 bases, with 20 bases left between them. Germline V gives CDR1 ENHRY, CDR2 SYGVKD. CDR3 length equals 16 residues. The CDR3 loop reads CATMEALVISTDTQYF. In DNA form, the CDR3 reads TGTGCCACCATGGAGGCATTAGTGATCAGCACAGATACGCAGTATTTT.

This clone was found once. The rearrangement joins TRBV7-3 to TRBJ2-7, with TRBD1 matching 9 bases. Germline CDR1 and CDR2: SGHTA and FQGTGA. J gave up 0 bases and V 5 bases, and 5 bases lay outside the gene matches. The CDR3 extends over 15 amino acids. Here the CDR3 DNA reads TGTGCCAGCAGCCTGAGACAGGGGGGCTCCTACGAGCAGTACTTC. Its protein is CASSLRQGGSYEQYF.

This clone was picked up a small number of times. This rearrangement joins TRBV29-1 to TRBJ2-1; D gene ambiguous. V dropped 6 bases and J dropped 5 bases, with 8 bases sitting between them. Germline V gives CDR1 SQVTM, CDR2 ANQGSEA. CDR3 length equals 11 residues. CDR3 region: CSVRTNNEQFF. As DNA, the CDR3 is TGCAGCGTCCGAACCAACAATGAGCAGTTCTTC.

The CDR3 sequence: CAISSEGDYGYTF. The CDR3 DNA is TGTGCCATCTCAAGCGAGGGAGACTATGGCTACACCTTC. The chain joins TRBV10-3 to TRBJ1-2; D not resolved. V lost 8 bases and J 3 bases, leaving 13 bases between the germline ends. The CDR3 totals 13 residues. In germline, CDR1 is ENHRY, CDR2 SYGVKD.

This clone was seen once. This CDR3 reads CASSEMAARVYGYTF. The CDR3 DNA reads as TGTGCCAGCAGTGAAATGGCAGCGCGTGTCTATGGCTACACCTTC. V gene TRBV6-1 combines with J gene TRBJ1-2; no firm D call. Germline CDR1 MNHNS, CDR2 SASEGT. V lost 2 bases, J lost 4 bases, and 14 bases lay in between. This CDR3 has 15 amino acids.

The chain has TRBV9 and TRBJ1-6; no reliable D call. The CDR3 length is 14 residues. Germline assignment: CDR1 SGDLS and CDR2 YYNGEE. Trimming cost V 4 bases and J 5 bases, with 10 bases left between them. The CDR3 loop is CASSHDGNNSPLHF. In DNA, the CDR3 is TGTGCCAGCAGCCACGACGGGAATAATTCACCCCTCCACTTT.